A single sample gave rise to the 16 T cell receptor beta chains below, sequenced in a study of OX40 agonist ivuxolimab in advanced cancers. TCRdb's copy holds only in-frame clones and misses some; the assay was immunoSEQ multiplex PCR. The sample lists some 13,000 clones; about 69% were seen once. Sequencing was performed on CD4+ or CD8+ T cells sorted from blood, taken in a trial of the OX40 agonist ivuxolimab. The receptor source for this set is an adult with an advanced solid tumor such as melanoma, head and neck, liver or kidney cancer.

The chain employs TRBV6-9 and TRBJ2-5, with unresolved D. The CDR3 totals 17 residues. Trimming left V 5 bases short and J 2 bases short, with 21 bases between. Per germline, CDR1 MNHGY and CDR2 SVAAGI. DNA for the CDR3: TGTGCCAGCAGTGGTCTAGGCACGGCGCCGCAGCAAGAGACCCAGTACTTC. Translated: CASSGLGTAPQQETQYF.

The rearrangement joins TRBV5-1 to TRBJ2-1, with 10 nucleotides matching TRBD1. Unmatched junction bases numbered 10, after V lost 4 bases and J lost 3 bases. This CDR3 is built from 17 residues. CDR1 and CDR2 from the germline V gene are SGHRS and YFSETQ. DNA for the CDR3: TGCGCCAGCAGCCCGACCGCCGGGACAGGGGTCTACAATGAGCAGTTCTTC. Encoded protein: CASSPTAGTGVYNEQFF.

This sequence joins TRBV27 and TRBJ1-2; tentatively, D is TRBD1 (5 bases). Germline assignment: CDR1 MNHEY and CDR2 SMNVEV (reference sequence). V dropped 3 bases and J dropped 5 bases, with 10 bases sitting between them. This CDR3 is 13 amino acids long. CDR3 in DNA: TGTGCCAGCAGTTTCGGAGGGGAATATGGCTACACCTTC. Translation gives CASSFGGEYGYTF.

This chain joins TRBV28 and TRBJ2-1, with 12 bases that match TRBD2. With 7 bases clipped from V and 9 bases from J, the junction kept 10 bases outside the gene matches. The V gene's germline CDR1 is MDHEN and CDR2 SYDVKM. This CDR3 has 15 residues. The CDR3 sequence: CASNSGLAGGTEQFF. The DNA of the CDR3 is TGTGCCAGCAACTCAGGGCTAGCGGGGGGGACTGAGCAGTTCTTC.

The V gene is TRBV14, the J gene TRBJ2-1; 8 nucleotides match TRBD2. This CDR3 region has 14 residues. Germline values: CDR1 SGHDN, CDR2 FVKESK. V trimming: 1 base; J trimming: 11 bases; junction bases outside the gene matches: 7. The CDR3 DNA is TGTGCCAGCAGCCAAGGACTAGCGTCCCACAAGCAGTTCTTC. Translation: CASSQGLASHKQFF. Using reference TRBV14 and TRBJ2-1 for the parts outside the CDR3, the full variable domain is EAGVTQFPSHSVIEKGQTVTLRCDPISGHDNLYWYRRVMGKEIKFLLHFVKESKQDESGMPNNRFLAERTGGTYSTLKVQPAELEDSGVYFCASSQGLASHKQFFGPGTRLTVL.

The chain has TRBV28 and TRBJ1-1; D is uncertain. There are 13 residues in the CDR3. CDR1 and CDR2 (germline): MDHEN, SYDVKM. V shed 3 bases and J shed 4 bases, with 9 bases lying between them. CDR3 DNA sequence: TGTGCCAGCAGTTTGGGTAAGGGCACTGAAGCTTTCTTT. It encodes CASSLGKGTEAFF. Together with reference TRBV28 and TRBJ1-1, the CDR3 gives the full variable domain: DVKVTQSSRYLVKRTGEKVFLECVQDMDHENMFWYRQDPGLGLRLIYFSYDVKMKEKGDIPEGYSVSREKKERFSLILESASTNQTSMYLCASSLGKGTEAFFGQGTRLTVV.

The CDR3 loop is CASSEPGLAGVEQFF. The CDR3 DNA reads as TGTGCCAGCAGCGAGCCGGGACTAGCGGGAGTGGAGCAGTTCTTC. The chain is built from TRBV7-9 and TRBJ2-1; 14 bases are shared with TRBD2. V shed 5 bases and J 10 bases; nucleotides not matched to a gene: 7. The germline V gene encodes CDR1 SEHNR and CDR2 FQNEAQ (reference sequence). The CDR3 has 15 amino acids.

The V call is TRBV5-6, the J call TRBJ2-1; D possibly corresponds to TRBD2 (6 bases). V was shortened by 1 base and J by 3 bases, with 8 bases between the two germline ends. This CDR3 comprises 14 residues. The V gene's germline CDR1 is SGHDT and CDR2 YYEEEE. The CDR3 sequence is CASSLRLVYNEQFF. The CDR3 bases are TGTGCCAGCAGCTTGAGACTAGTCTACAATGAGCAGTTCTTC.

This clone was counted only a few times. This sample includes further DNA sequences coding for the same CDR3. The rearrangement joins TRBV7-9 to TRBJ2-3; D unclear. The CDR3 loop spans 14 amino acids. Germline V gene lookup returns CDR1 SEHNR and CDR2 FQNEAQ (reference sequence). V was shortened by 1 base and J by 2 bases, with 7 bases between the two germline ends. DNA of the CDR3: TGTGCCAGCAGCTTAGTGTTAGCCACAGATACGCAGTATTTT. Protein product: CASSLVLATDTQYF.

This clone was found a few times. The V gene is TRBV29-1, the J gene TRBJ1-4, with TRBD1 matching 7 bases. Per the germline V gene, CDR1 is SQVTM and CDR2 is ANQGSEA. This CDR3 region has 19 residues. The J segment lost 2 bases and the V segment lost 4 bases, leaving 19 bases of the junction unmatched. The DNA for the CDR3 is TGCAGCGTTGGGGGTGACAGGGAGGCTTCCCAAGAGACTAATGAAAAACTGTTTTTT. It specifies CSVGGDREASQETNEKLFF.

This chain links TRBV29-1 with TRBJ2-1, with 9 bases identical to TRBD2. CDR3 size: 17 residues. CDR1 and CDR2 (germline): SQVTM, ANQGSEA. Trimming took 0 bases from V and 3 from J; bases not matched to a gene: 9. The CDR3 reads CSVEDVIAGARYNEQFF. The CDR3 nucleotides are TGCAGCGTTGAAGACGTCATAGCGGGAGCGCGCTACAATGAGCAGTTCTTC.

The rearrangement joins TRBV19 to TRBJ2-1, with 8 bases that match TRBD1. Germline V gives CDR1 LNHDA, CDR2 SQIVND (reference sequence). The CDR3 totals 16 residues. V was clipped by 5 bases and J by 6 bases; unmatched bases: 12. The CDR3 bases are TGTGCCAGTAGTGCCGGACAGGGACTTCCAAGCAATGAGCAGTTCTTC. Translation: CASSAGQGLPSNEQFF.

The sample holds one count of this clone. This chain connects TRBV28 to TRBJ1-5; D gene unclear. The CDR3 runs to 14 residues. Trimming shortened V by 5 bases and J by 5 bases, and 13 bases separated the two germline ends. Looked up from germline, CDR1 is MDHEN and CDR2 is SYDVKM. CDR3 nucleotides: TGTGCCAGCAGTCATTCGGGGAGGGATCAGCCCCAGCATTTT. Translated, it gives CASSHSGRDQPQHF. Looking up the rest from reference TRBV28 and TRBJ1-5 gives the full variable domain: DVKVTQSSRYLVKRTGEKVFLECVQDMDHENMFWYRQDPGLGLRLIYFSYDVKMKEKGDIPEGYSVSREKKERFSLILESASTNQTSMYLCASSHSGRDQPQHFGDGTRLSIL.

This sequence joins TRBV6-1 and TRBJ1-4, with 8 bases that match TRBD1. Per germline, CDR1 MNHNS and CDR2 SASEGT. The CDR3 has 15 amino acids. V lost 0 bases and J lost 7; bases outside the gene matches: 4. CDR3 in amino acids: CASSEANRGSEKLFF. The DNA for the CDR3 is TGTGCCAGCAGTGAAGCAAACAGGGGGAGTGAAAAACTGTTTTTT.

The CDR3 region is CASRLQGADNYGYTF. The CDR3, as DNA: TGTGCCAGCAGGCTACAGGGGGCCGATAACTATGGCTACACCTTC. The V and J genes are TRBV28 and TRBJ1-2; TRBD1 matches 9 bases. Per the germline V gene, CDR1 is MDHEN and CDR2 is SYDVKM. The CDR3 covers 15 residues. With 6 bases clipped from V and 1 base from J, the junction kept 6 bases outside the gene matches.

This clone was seen just once. A much larger clone sits a single nucleotide away, making a read error possible. This chain uses TRBV9 with TRBJ1-2; 8 nucleotides agree with TRBD1. J gave up 7 bases and V 2 bases, and 10 bases lay outside the gene matches. Germline V gene sequence: CDR1 SGDLS, CDR2 YYNGEE. This CDR3 spans 15 amino acids. Here the CDR3 reads CASSVGGTGGCGYTF. The CDR3 DNA follows: TGTGCCAGCAGCGTGGGAGGGACAGGCGGCTGTGGCTACACCTTC. Complete variable domain (other parts from reference TRBV9 and TRBJ1-2): DSGVTQTPKHLITATGQRVTLRCSPRSGDLSVYWYQQSLDQGLQFLIQYYNGEERAKGNILERFSAQQFPDLHSELNLSSLELGDSALYFCASSVGGTGGCGYTFGSGTRLTVV.